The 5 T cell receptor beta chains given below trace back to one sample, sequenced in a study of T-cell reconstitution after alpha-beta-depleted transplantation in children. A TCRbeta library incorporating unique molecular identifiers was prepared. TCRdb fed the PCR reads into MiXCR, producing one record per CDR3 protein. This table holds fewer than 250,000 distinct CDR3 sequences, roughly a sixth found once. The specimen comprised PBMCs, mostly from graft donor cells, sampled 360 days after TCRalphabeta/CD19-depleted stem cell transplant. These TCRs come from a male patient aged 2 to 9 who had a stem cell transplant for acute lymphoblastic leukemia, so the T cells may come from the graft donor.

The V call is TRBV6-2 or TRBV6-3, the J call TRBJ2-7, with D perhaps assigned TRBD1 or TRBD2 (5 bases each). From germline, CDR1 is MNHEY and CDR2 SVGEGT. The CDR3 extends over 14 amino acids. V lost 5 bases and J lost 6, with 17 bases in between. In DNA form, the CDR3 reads TGTGCCAGCAGTCCCCCGGGGCCAACTCGCGAGCAGTACTTC. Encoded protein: CASSPPGPTREQYF.

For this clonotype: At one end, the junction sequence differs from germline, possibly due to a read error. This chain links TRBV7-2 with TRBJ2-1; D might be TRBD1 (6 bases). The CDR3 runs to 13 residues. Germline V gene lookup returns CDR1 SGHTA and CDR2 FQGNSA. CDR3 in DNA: TGTGCCAGCAGCTTAGACCGGGACAATGGGCAGTTCTTC. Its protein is CASSLDRDNGQFF. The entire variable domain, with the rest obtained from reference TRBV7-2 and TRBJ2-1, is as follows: GAGVSQSPSNKVTEKGKDVELRCDPISGHTALYWYRQSLGQGLEFLIYFQGNSAPDKSGLPSDRFSAERTGGSVSTLTIQRTQQEDSAVYLCASSLDRDNGQFFGPGTRLTVL.

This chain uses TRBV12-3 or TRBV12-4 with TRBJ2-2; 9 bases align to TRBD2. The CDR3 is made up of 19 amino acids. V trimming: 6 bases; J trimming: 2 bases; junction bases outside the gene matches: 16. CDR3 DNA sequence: TGTGCCAGCAGGGCCTGGTTAGCGGGGGCCTTGGGAAACACCGGGGAGCTGTTTTTT. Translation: CASRAWLAGALGNTGELFF.

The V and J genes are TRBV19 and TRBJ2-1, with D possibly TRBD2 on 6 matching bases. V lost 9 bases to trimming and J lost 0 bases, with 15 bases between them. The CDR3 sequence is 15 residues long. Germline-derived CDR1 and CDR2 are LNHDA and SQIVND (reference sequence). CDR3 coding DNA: TGTGCCAGCCGTAAGGAGGGGAGCTCCTACAATGAGCAGTTCTTC. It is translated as CASRKEGSSYNEQFF.

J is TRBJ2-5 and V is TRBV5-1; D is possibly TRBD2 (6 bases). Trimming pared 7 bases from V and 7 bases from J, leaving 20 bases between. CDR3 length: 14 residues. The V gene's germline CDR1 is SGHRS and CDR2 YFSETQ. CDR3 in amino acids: CASGTGLDRVTQYF. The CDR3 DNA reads TGCGCCAGCGGCACGGGACTGGACCGGGTGACCCAGTACTTC.